This T cell receptor (beta chain) was retrieved from a study of blood T cell repertoires in COVID-19. In the study overall: COVID-19 samples, acute and convalescent, were from the United States, Italy and Spain.

In germline, CDR1 is MNHNS, CDR2 SASEGT. Trimming shortened V by 2 bases and J by 2 bases, and 10 bases separated the two germline ends. The length of the CDR3 is 14 residues. Study processing details: Amplifying reference gene primers gave estimates of nucleated cell counts. The method was immunoSEQ multiplex PCR; TCRdb's version includes in-frame clones alone and lacks a portion of them. That table supplies the V and J calls and clone size; D and trimming were determined from the DNA. The repertoire holds about 20,000 clones, with more than 85% as singletons. Material for sequencing was peripheral blood. The rearrangement uses TRBV6-1 and TRBJ2-7, with D possibly being TRBD2 (6 bases). This receptor was taken from an older woman with active COVID-19. The DNA for the CDR3 is TGTGCCAGCAGTGAATTGGAGGGGCCCTACGAGCAGTACTTC. This codes for CASSELEGPYEQYF.